What follows are 32 T cell receptor beta chains derived from one specimen sequenced in a study of T cell responses to AZD1222 COVID-19 vaccine. Clones were read by immunoSEQ multiplex PCR, and TCRdb kept only the in-frame ones, dropping some. The sample includes around 100,000 clones, around 94% of them seen just once. Sequences were derived from peripheral blood, sampled on day 0 of AZD1222 vaccination. These receptor sequences come from an adult in good health.

The V call is TRBV3-1 (or the pseudogene TRBV3-2), the J call TRBJ2-3; D is unclear. Germline V gene sequence: CDR1 LGHDT, CDR2 YNNKEL (reference sequence). Trimming shortened V by 2 bases and J by 2 bases, and 2 bases separated the two germline ends. This CDR3 comprises 12 residues. CDR3 sequence: CASSQITDTQYF. DNA for the CDR3: TGTGCCAGCAGCCAAATCACAGATACGCAGTATTTT.

On this clone: This sample includes further DNA sequences coding for the same CDR3. The rearrangement links TRBV19 to TRBJ2-7, with D hard to call. This CDR3 contains 11 residues. Trimming pared 3 bases from V and 4 bases from J, leaving 4 bases between. The germline V gene has CDR1 LNHDA and CDR2 SQIVND (reference sequence). Written as DNA, the CDR3 is TGTGCCAGTAGTATTGGGTACGAGCAGTACTTC. It codes for CASSIGYEQYF. The entire variable domain, with the rest obtained from reference TRBV19 and TRBJ2-7, is as follows: DGGITQSPKYLFRKEGQNVTLSCEQNLNHDAMYWYRQDPGQGLRLIYYSQIVNDFQKGDIAEGYSVSREKKESFPLTVTSAQKNPTAFYLCASSIGYEQYFGPGTRLTVT.

The rearrangement links TRBV6-5 to TRBJ2-1; TRBD1 matches at 10 bases. The germline V gene has CDR1 MNHEY and CDR2 SVGAGI. The trim removed 6 bases at V and 6 bases at J, leaving 5 bases unmatched. The CDR3 contains 14 residues. The CDR3 nucleotides are TGTGCCAGCAGACCGGGACAGGGGCTCAATGAGCAGTTCTTC. Encoded protein: CASRPGQGLNEQFF.

This chain joins TRBV6-5 and TRBJ1-5; D perhaps matches TRBD1 (5 bases). V lost 6 bases to trimming and J lost 5 bases, with 14 bases between them. Per the germline V gene, CDR1 is MNHEY and CDR2 is SVGAGI. This CDR3 comprises 14 residues. The CDR3 protein is CASSAGRDHQPQHF. CDR3 sequence (DNA): TGTGCCAGCAGCGCAGGGAGGGACCATCAGCCCCAGCATTTT.

The V call is TRBV2, the J call TRBJ2-7; 8 bases fit TRBD1. The germline gives CDR1 SNHLY, CDR2 FYNNEI. Trimming took 6 bases from V and 5 from J; bases not matched to a gene: 9. CDR3 length: 14 amino acids. This chain's CDR3 is CASRSRRDRNEQYF. The CDR3 DNA follows: TGTGCCAGCAGATCAAGAAGGGACAGGAACGAGCAGTACTTC.

The gene calls are TRBV11-3 and TRBJ1-2, with D possibly TRBD1 on 5 matching bases. Trimming stripped 3 bases from V and 12 bases from J, with 17 bases between. CDR1 and CDR2 from the germline V gene are SGHNT and YENEEA. The CDR3 is made up of 13 amino acids. CDR3 sequence reads: CASSFSGREVDTF. CDR3 bases: TGTGCCAGCAGCTTTTCTGGCAGGGAAGTTGACACCTTC. Variable domain in full (rest from reference TRBV11-3 and TRBJ1-2): EAGVVQSPRYKIIEKKQPVAFWCNPISGHNTLYWYLQNLGQGPELLIRYENEEAVDDSQLPKDRFSAERLKGVDSTLKIQPAELGDSAVYLCASSFSGREVDTFGSGTRLTVV.

In this sample, this clone turned up once. This same CDR3 is encoded by further DNA sequences in the sample. The V gene is TRBV2, the J gene TRBJ1-5; no reliable D call. CDR3 size: 15 residues. V lost 3 bases and J 1 base, leaving 10 bases between the germline ends. CDR1 is SNHLY and CDR2 is FYNNEI in the germline V gene. CDR3 DNA sequence: TGTGCCAGCAGTGATGAAGGACTCAGCAATCAGCCCCAGCATTTT. This sequence encodes CASSDEGLSNQPQHF.

This clone was found once. The CDR3 protein is CASSNLGSSNQPQHF. As DNA, the CDR3 is TGTGCCAGTAGTAACTTGGGGTCTAGCAATCAGCCCCAGCATTTT. This chain uses TRBV19 with TRBJ1-5; D is unresolved. The germline gives CDR1 LNHDA, CDR2 SQIVND (reference sequence). The V and J ends lost 4 bases and 0 bases respectively, with 10 bases between them. The CDR3 runs to 15 residues.

The chain employs TRBV19 and TRBJ1-5; TRBD1 might be the D (5 bases). Trimming took off 1 base at V and 4 bases at J, with 20 bases between the two ends. Germline lookup yields CDR1 LNHDA and CDR2 SQIVND (reference sequence). The CDR3 has 18 residues. CDR3 loop: CASSIVFQGTGKNQPQHF. CDR3 DNA: TGTGCCAGTAGTATAGTTTTCCAGGGTACGGGGAAAAATCAGCCCCAGCATTTT.

This chain uses TRBV11-2 with TRBJ1-2, with TRBD1 identical over 9 bases. The germline gives CDR1 SGHAT, CDR2 FQNNGV. V dropped 3 bases and J dropped 6; count of bases not matched to a gene: 5. The CDR3 extends over 14 amino acids. CDR3 protein: CASSFWTGENGYTF. The CDR3 nucleotides are TGTGCCAGCAGCTTTTGGACAGGGGAGAATGGCTACACCTTC.

The CDR3 nucleotides are TGTGCCAGTAGTATGGGGCGGATCAATGAGCAGTTCTTC. This translates into CASSMGRINEQFF. The V gene is TRBV19, the J gene TRBJ2-1, with D tentatively TRBD1 (5 bases). CDR3 size: 13 residues. The germline V and J ends were trimmed by 3 bases and 6 bases, with 9 bases remaining between them. From germline, CDR1 is LNHDA and CDR2 SQIVND (reference sequence).

The CDR3 sequence is CASSLAHGGSSYNEQFF. The CDR3 DNA is TGTGCCAGCAGCTTAGCGCATGGCGGGAGCTCCTACAATGAGCAGTTCTTC. The chain is built from TRBV7-2 and TRBJ2-1, with 7 bases that match TRBD2. The CDR3 runs 17 residues. Germline V CDR1 and CDR2: SGHTA, FQGNSA. J lost 0 bases, V lost 0 bases, and 5 bases had no gene match.

The rearrangement uses TRBV27 and TRBJ2-7, with 10 bases that match TRBD2. The CDR3 sequence is 15 residues long. CDR1 is MNHEY, CDR2 SMNVEV, per germline (reference sequence). V lost 5 bases, J lost 4 bases, and 8 bases stayed unmatched. The CDR3 is CASSIRAGGPYEQYF. CDR3 DNA: TGTGCCAGCAGTATCCGAGCGGGAGGGCCTTACGAGCAGTACTTC.

The CDR3 sequence is CASSESWSYNEQFF. CDR3 bases: TGCGCCAGCAGTGAGTCTTGGTCCTACAATGAGCAGTTCTTC. V gene TRBV10-2 combines with J gene TRBJ2-1; D is unclear. V lost 0 bases, J lost 1 base, and 4 bases lay in between. Germline CDR1 and CDR2: WSHSY and SAAADI. This CDR3 is 14 amino acids long.

This chain uses TRBV7-9 with TRBJ2-7, with D perhaps TRBD1 or TRBD2 (5 bases each). The CDR3 consists of 14 residues. Germline CDR1 reads SEHNR; CDR2 reads FQNEAQ (reference sequence). V lost 0 bases, J lost 4 bases, and 10 bases lay in between. The CDR3 DNA reads as TGTGCCAGCAGCTTAGCAGGGGACCTTTACGAGCAGTACTTC. Encoded protein: CASSLAGDLYEQYF.

V gene TRBV27 combines with J gene TRBJ2-1; the D gene is possibly TRBD2 (5 bases). The V gene lost 4 bases and the J gene lost 8 bases, with 6 bases spanning the gap. Germline V gene sequence: CDR1 MNHEY, CDR2 SMNVEV (reference sequence). CDR3 length equals 11 residues. CDR3 nucleotides: TGTGCCAGCAGTTACGGGGATGAGCAGTTCTTC. Its protein product is CASSYGDEQFF.

This chain links TRBV2 with TRBJ2-7, with D possibly being TRBD2 (5 bases). V gave up 2 bases and J gave up 1 base, with 15 bases separating them. The CDR3 is made up of 16 amino acids. CDR1 and CDR2 from the germline V gene are SNHLY and FYNNEI. The CDR3 sequence is CASSEREAVLSYEQYF. The CDR3 DNA reads as TGTGCCAGCAGTGAACGGGAAGCAGTCTTATCCTACGAGCAGTACTTC.

The chain combines TRBV6-2 or TRBV6-3 with TRBJ1-2; no firm D call. Germline CDR1 reads MNHEY; CDR2 reads SVGEGT. Trimming took 0 bases from V and 8 from J, leaving 10 bases between them. This CDR3 has 13 residues. The CDR3 reads CASSYSSGGGYTF. CDR3 sequence (DNA): TGTGCCAGCAGTTACTCGAGCGGCGGCGGCTACACCTTC.

The chain uses TRBV15 and TRBJ2-7; D is undetermined. Germline V gene lookup returns CDR1 LNHNV and CDR2 YYDKDF (reference sequence). The CDR3 loop spans 16 amino acids. The V end was cut by 1 base, the J end by 1 base, with 14 bases between. CDR3 in DNA: TGTGCCACCAGCAGAGGAGGCGGAAAAGAATCCTACGAGCAGTACTTC. It codes for CATSRGGGKESYEQYF. Variable domain in full (rest from reference TRBV15 and TRBJ2-7): DAMVIQNPRYQVTQFGKPVTLSCSQTLNHNVMYWYQQKSSQAPKLLFHYYDKDFNNEADTPDNFQSRRPNTSFCFLDIRSPGLGDTAMYLCATSRGGGKESYEQYFGPGTRLTVT.

This rearrangement joins TRBV19 to TRBJ1-1; D gene uncertain. This CDR3 has 13 amino acids. V dropped 4 bases and J dropped 5 bases, with 11 bases sitting between them. Germline V gives CDR1 LNHDA, CDR2 SQIVND (reference sequence). CDR3 region: CASSTGGPTEAFF. The CDR3 bases are TGTGCCAGTAGTACAGGAGGGCCAACTGAAGCTTTCTTT.

The chain uses TRBV5-1 and TRBJ1-2, with no clear D. Trimming shortened V by 4 bases and J by 3 bases, and 16 bases separated the two germline ends. Germline-derived CDR1 and CDR2 are SGHRS and YFSETQ. The CDR3 length is 15 residues. In DNA form, the CDR3 reads TGCGCCAGCAGCAACCCCGGTGCCGGCTACTATGGCTACACCTTC. It specifies CASSNPGAGYYGYTF. Using reference TRBV5-1 and TRBJ1-2 for the parts outside the CDR3, the full variable domain is KAGVTQTPRYLIKTRGQQVTLSCSPISGHRSVSWYQQTPGQGLQFLFEYFSETQRNKGNFPGRFSGRQFSNSRSEMNVSTLELGDSALYLCASSNPGAGYYGYTFGSGTRLTVV.

The chain is built from TRBV7-6 and TRBJ2-2; 7 bases match TRBD2. The CDR3 sequence is 19 residues long. V trimming: 4 bases; J trimming: 2 bases; junction bases outside the gene matches: 16. CDR1 and CDR2 from the germline V gene are SGHVS and FNYEAQ. CDR3 protein: CASSSRRTSIGENTGELFF. CDR3 bases: TGTGCCAGCAGCTCGAGGCGGACTAGTATTGGGGAAAACACCGGGGAGCTGTTTTTT.

This chain connects TRBV6-5 to TRBJ1-2; D gene uncertain. V lost 0 bases to trimming and J lost 3 bases, with 14 bases between them. The germline CDR1 and CDR2 sequences are MNHEY and SVGAGI. The CDR3 length is 16 residues. The DNA for the CDR3 is TGTGCCAGCAGTTACTCTGGGAGGAGGGTTGACTATGGCTACACCTTC. This translates into CASSYSGRRVDYGYTF.

The genes are TRBV5-6 and TRBJ2-7; 13 bases line up with TRBD2. The trim removed 3 bases at V and 3 bases at J, leaving 6 bases unmatched. In germline, CDR1 is SGHDT, CDR2 YYEEEE. The CDR3 totals 16 residues. The CDR3 region is CASSSEGLAGSYEQYF. CDR3 sequence (DNA): TGTGCCAGCAGCTCCGAGGGACTAGCGGGGAGCTACGAGCAGTACTTC.

V usage is TRBV29-1 and J usage is TRBJ1-4, with D unclear. From germline, CDR1 is SQVTM and CDR2 ANQGSEA. Trimming shortened V by 7 bases and J by 8 bases, and 17 bases separated the two germline ends. CDR3 length equals 13 residues. CDR3 sequence reads: CSASEGIAEKLFF. The CDR3 DNA is TGCAGCGCGTCGGAGGGTATCGCGGAAAAACTGTTTTTT.

The rearrangement uses TRBV27 and TRBJ2-1, with 13 bases identical to TRBD2. Trimming cost V 6 bases and J 7 bases; bases outside gene matches: 9. This CDR3 spans 16 amino acids. Germline CDR1 and CDR2: MNHEY and SMNVEV (reference sequence). CDR3: CASSTTSGRLGNEQFF. Here the CDR3 DNA reads TGTGCCAGCAGCACGACTAGCGGGAGGCTGGGGAATGAGCAGTTCTTC.

The V gene is TRBV10-3, the J gene TRBJ1-5; no definite D call. Germline CDR1 ENHRY, CDR2 SYGVKD. Trimming removed 4 bases at V and 5 bases at J, with 12 bases between. The CDR3 has 14 residues. The CDR3 DNA reads TGTGCCATCAGTGCAGGACCGACCTATCAGCCCCAGCATTTT. This sequence encodes CAISAGPTYQPQHF.

The chain carries TRBV7-9 and TRBJ2-1, with D perhaps TRBD2 (7 bases). The CDR3 has 14 amino acids. Trimming took off 10 bases at V and 3 bases at J, with 16 bases between the two ends. Looked up from germline, CDR1 is SEHNR and CDR2 is FQNEAQ (reference sequence). CDR3 nucleotides: TGTGCCACCGCACAGGGAGGGTACTACAATGAGCAGTTCTTC. Its translation: CATAQGGYYNEQFF.

The V and J genes are TRBV30 and TRBJ2-7, with D unclear. CDR1 GTSNPN and CDR2 SVGIG come from the germline V gene (reference sequence). The CDR3 is 11 residues long. Between the trimmed V and J ends, which lost 5 bases and 6 bases, there was a span of 11 bases. In nucleotides, the CDR3 is TGTGCCTGGGACTTAAACAGCGAGCAGTACTTC. It yields the protein CAWDLNSEQYF.

CDR3 DNA: TGCGCCAGCAGCCCGGGATACAACACCGGGGAGCTGTTTTTT. The encoded protein is CASSPGYNTGELFF. The chain carries TRBV5-1 and TRBJ2-2, with a possible D match to TRBD2 (5 bases). This CDR3 is built from 14 residues. The V gene lost 4 bases and the J gene lost 2 bases, with 9 bases spanning the gap. The germline gives CDR1 SGHRS, CDR2 YFSETQ.

The chain carries TRBV6-1 and TRBJ2-5; 10 positions agree with TRBD2. Germline V CDR1 and CDR2: MNHNS, SASEGT. The CDR3 is made up of 15 amino acids. The V and J ends lost 1 base and 5 bases, in that order; junction bases with no gene match: 4. The CDR3 sequence is CASSEEKTSGETQYF. In DNA, the CDR3 is TGTGCCAGCAGTGAAGAAAAGACTAGCGGGGAGACCCAGTACTTC.

This chain uses TRBV6-5 with TRBJ2-2; D ambiguous. V lost 2 bases and J 1 base, leaving 11 bases between the germline ends. Germline loops: CDR1 MNHEY, CDR2 SVGAGI. CDR3 length: 16 amino acids. CDR3 sequence (DNA): TGTGCCAGCAGTTACGAAGGGCATCAGAACACCGGGGAGCTGTTTTTT. The encoded protein is CASSYEGHQNTGELFF.